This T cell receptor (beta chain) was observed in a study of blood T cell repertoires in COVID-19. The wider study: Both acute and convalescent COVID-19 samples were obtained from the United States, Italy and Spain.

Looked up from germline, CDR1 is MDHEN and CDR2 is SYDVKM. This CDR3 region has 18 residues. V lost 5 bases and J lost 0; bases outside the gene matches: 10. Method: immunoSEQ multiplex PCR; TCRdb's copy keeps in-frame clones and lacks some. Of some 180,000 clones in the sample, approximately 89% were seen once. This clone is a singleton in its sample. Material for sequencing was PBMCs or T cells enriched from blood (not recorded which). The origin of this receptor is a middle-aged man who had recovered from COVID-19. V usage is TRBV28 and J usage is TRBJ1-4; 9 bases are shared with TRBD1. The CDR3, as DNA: TGTGCCAGCAGTCCCTACAGGGGGCGCGGGGCAACTAATGAAAAACTGTTTTTT. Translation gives CASSPYRGRGATNEKLFF.